A selection of T cell receptor beta chains follows, all from one sample in a study of regulatory T cells in long-lasting Graves disease. TCRdb redid the calling of the multiplex PCR reads with MiXCR, one entry per CDR3 protein. Here the sample spans 400,000 to 500,000 distinct CDR3 sequences, approximately 16% being singletons. This sample also belongs to another study, concerning T cells in Graves' hyperthyroidism and ophthalmopathy.

The sample consisted of peripheral blood mononuclear cells (PBMCs), taken at new diagnosis, from a patient treated with antithyroid drugs. These receptors all come from a woman aged 40 to 50 with Graves disease. The CDR3 runs from the conserved cysteine through the conserved F or W.

j_call v_call cdr3_aa
TRBJ2-7 TRBV18 CASSPLAEFYEQYF
TRBJ2-7 TRBV25-1 CASRASGINYEQYF
TRBJ2-7 TRBV19 CASSPSRTSGTYEQYF
TRBJ2-7 TRBV5-1 CASSMGLAGPYEQYF
TRBJ2-1 TRBV11-3 CASSPRGGGVDNEQFF
TRBJ1-1 TRBV12-3/TRBV12-4 CASSPTGGRAEAFF
TRBJ2-5 TRBV7-9 CASSFTGREEETQYF
TRBJ2-7 TRBV7-9 CASSLGSERSYEQYF
TRBJ1-1 TRBV11-2 CASSIGTETFF
TRBJ2-7 TRBV5-1 CASSTGLAGVDEQYF
TRBJ2-2 TRBV28 CASSFRLSAAGELFF
TRBJ1-2 TRBV27 CASSFEGFYGYTF
TRBJ2-1 TRBV3-1 CASSQRTSRFDEQFF
TRBJ1-2 TRBV28 CASSPRDRVGYTF
TRBJ1-1 TRBV11-2 CASSDRGPLMNTEAFF
TRBJ2-3 TRBV27 CASSFSGIGTDTQYF
TRBJ2-2 TRBV5-1 CASSLAEVTGELFF
TRBJ2-1 TRBV28 CASSLTGTGAHDEQFF
TRBJ2-7 TRBV6-1 CASSDLAGTSSYEQYF
TRBJ2-7 TRBV10-3 CAISKLAREQYF
TRBJ2-1 TRBV12-3/TRBV12-4 CASGGQGSGTGLYNEQFF
TRBJ2-7 TRBV12-3/TRBV12-4 CASRKARYEQYF
TRBJ2-3 TRBV3-1 CASSQEGLLPVGTQYF
TRBJ2-2 TRBV6-2/TRBV6-3 CASSYLHTGELFF
TRBJ2-7 TRBV7-8 CASSLPYRESQYEQYF
TRBJ2-1 TRBV11-1 CASSHSGGAGEQFF
TRBJ2-1 TRBV6-2/TRBV6-3 CASSYPGPPAYNEQFF
TRBJ1-1 TRBV7-9 CASSPTGGTEAFF
TRBJ1-1 TRBV10-3 CAIRGATGFWDTEAFF
TRBJ2-1 TRBV30 CAWTKPEREKGEQFF
TRBJ2-3 TRBV28 CASTQHDTQYF
TRBJ1-3 TRBV6-6 CASSYSTTGLSGNTIYF
TRBJ1-3 TRBV5-6 CASSFVGSGNTIYF
TRBJ2-1 TRBV2 CASSPPGQGEISGSSYNEQFF
TRBJ2-7 TRBV2 CASSPRTATPLEQYF
TRBJ2-1 TRBV18 CASSPAGQYNEQFF
TRBJ1-5 TRBV9 CASSVEGGSNQPQHF
TRBJ1-5 TRBV12-3/TRBV12-4 CASSLHRESQPQHF